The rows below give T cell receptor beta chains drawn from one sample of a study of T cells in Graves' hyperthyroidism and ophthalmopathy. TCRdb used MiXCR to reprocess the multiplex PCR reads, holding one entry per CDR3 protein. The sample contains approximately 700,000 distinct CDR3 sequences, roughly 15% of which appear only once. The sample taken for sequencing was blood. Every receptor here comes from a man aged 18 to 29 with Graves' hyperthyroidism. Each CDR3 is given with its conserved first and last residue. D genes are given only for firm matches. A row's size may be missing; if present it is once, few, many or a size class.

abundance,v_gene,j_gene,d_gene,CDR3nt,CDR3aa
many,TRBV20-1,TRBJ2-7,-,TGCAGTGCTCTGAAAGGAGATAGGTACGAGCAGTACTTC,CSALKGDRYEQYF
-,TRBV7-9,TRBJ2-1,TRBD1,TGTGCCAGCAGCTCCTTGGGACAGGGGTGGAATGAGCAGTTCTTC,CASSSLGQGWNEQFF
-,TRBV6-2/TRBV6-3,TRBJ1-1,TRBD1,TGTGCCAGCAGTTACTCAAAAGGACAGGTTATGAACACTGAAGCTTTCTTT,CASSYSKGQVMNTEAFF
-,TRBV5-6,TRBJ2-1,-,TGTGCCAGCAGCTTCCCTGGGAGAGTCGATGAGCAGTTCTTC,CASSFPGRVDEQFF
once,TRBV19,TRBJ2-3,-,TGTGCCAGTAGTACCCGGGGAAGCACAAATACGCAGTATTTT,CASSTRGSTNTQYF
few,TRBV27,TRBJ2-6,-,TGTGCCAGCAGTTCGGTATCAAGATCTGGGGCCAACGTCCTGACTTTC,CASSSVSRSGANVLTF
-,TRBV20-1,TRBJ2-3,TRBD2,TGCAGTGCTAGAATCGGACTAGCGGGAGTCACAGATACGCAGTATTTT,CSARIGLAGVTDTQYF
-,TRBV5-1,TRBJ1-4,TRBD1,TGCGCCAGCAGCAAGGACAGGGACGAAAAACTGTTTTTT,CASSKDRDEKLFF
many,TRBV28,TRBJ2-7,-,TGTGCCAGCATTGGGAGCGCACTTAGCTCCTACGAGCAGTACTTC,CASIGSALSSYEQYF
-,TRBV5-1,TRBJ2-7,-,TGCGCCAGCAGCTTAGGGTCTCCAGAGACCTACGAGCAGTACTTC,CASSLGSPETYEQYF
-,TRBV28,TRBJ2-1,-,TGTGCCAGCAGTTTTGGAATAGGAGCCCAAAGGGATGAGCAGTTCTTC,CASSFGIGAQRDEQFF
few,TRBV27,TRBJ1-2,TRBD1,TGTGCCAGCAGTACCCCAGGGGGAAACTATGGCTACACCTTC,CASSTPGGNYGYTF
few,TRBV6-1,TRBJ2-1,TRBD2,TGTGCCAGCAGTTTCCCACTAGCGGGAGGGTCCTACAATGAGCAGTTCTTC,CASSFPLAGGSYNEQFF
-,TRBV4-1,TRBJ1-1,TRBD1,TGCGCCAGCAGCCCCCCAGGGGGGCGAGGCACTGAAGCTTTCTTT,CASSPPGGRGTEAFF
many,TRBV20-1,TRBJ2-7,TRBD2,TGCAGTGCCCCACCGGGACTAGCGGGAGAAGGAGGCTACGAGCAGTACTTC,CSAPPGLAGEGGYEQYF
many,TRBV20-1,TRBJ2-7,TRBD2,TGCAGTGCTAGAGCCCTAGCGGGAAGGTCCCCCTACGAGCAGTACTTC,CSARALAGRSPYEQYF
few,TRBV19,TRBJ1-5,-,TGTGCCAGTAGTATCTCCCAGTATCAGCCCCAGCATTTT,CASSISQYQPQHF
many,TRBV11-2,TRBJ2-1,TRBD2,TGTGCCAGCAGCTTTAAACCCAGGACTAGCTACTACAATGAGCAGTTCTTC,CASSFKPRTSYYNEQFF